These 13 T cell receptor beta chains were sequenced from one sample in a study of identical twins. Each CDR3 protein is one row after TCRdb ran MiXCR on the 5' RACE reads. In the table there are 470,000 or so distinct CDR3 sequences, 20% to 30% of which are singletons. These records were also assigned to another study, of T cells expressing NK-cell markers.

The sequencing input was CD4+ T cells sorted from blood. Source of these receptors: a woman in her late teens or twenties in good health.

This clonotype was detected a few times. This chain uses TRBV9 with TRBJ2-5; D is uncertain. This CDR3 spans 14 amino acids. Germline loops: CDR1 SGDLS, CDR2 YYNGEE. Trimming removed 0 bases from V and 5 bases from J, with 11 bases in between. CDR3 in amino acids: CASSVGSGKETQYF. For the CDR3, the DNA is TGTGCCAGCAGCGTAGGATCAGGCAAGGAGACCCAGTACTTC.

The rearrangement joins TRBV6-6 to TRBJ2-7, with 7 nucleotides matching TRBD2. The junction had 5 bases not matched to a gene; V was cut back by 6 bases and J by 3 bases. Germline CDR1 is MNHNY and CDR2 is SVGAGI (reference sequence). The CDR3 is made up of 13 amino acids. The CDR3: CASRGGSRYEQYF. The CDR3 DNA sequence: TGTGCCAGCAGGGGCGGGAGTCGCTACGAGCAGTACTTC.

The chain couples TRBV7-2 to TRBJ2-4; D possibly matches TRBD1 or TRBD2 (5 bases each). Trimming left V 6 bases short and J 0 bases short, with 18 bases between. CDR3 length: 17 amino acids. Germline assignment: CDR1 SGHTA and CDR2 FQGNSA. CDR3 protein: CASSPYKRGLAKNIQYF. The CDR3 DNA sequence: TGTGCCAGCAGTCCATACAAGAGGGGTCTAGCCAAAAACATTCAGTACTTC.

The chain employs TRBV5-1 and TRBJ2-7; D ambiguous. Germline CDR1 and CDR2: SGHRS and YFSETQ. The CDR3 totals 13 residues. V lost 4 bases, J lost 0 bases, and 8 bases lay in between. The CDR3 sequence is CASSEQSSYEQYF. The CDR3 region has the DNA TGCGCCAGCAGCGAACAAAGCTCCTACGAGCAGTACTTC.

The chain links TRBV5-1 to TRBJ2-1; 14 bases line up with TRBD2. The J segment lost 8 bases and the V segment lost 0 bases, leaving 7 bases of the junction unmatched. CDR3 size: 17 residues. Germline V gene lookup returns CDR1 SGHRS and CDR2 YFSETQ. The CDR3 loop reads CASSLAGGGLAGDEQFF. CDR3 DNA: TGCGCCAGCAGCTTGGCAGGGGGGGGACTAGCGGGAGATGAGCAGTTCTTC. Combining the CDR3 with reference TRBV5-1 and TRBJ2-1 gives the whole variable domain KAGVTQTPRYLIKTRGQQVTLSCSPISGHRSVSWYQQTPGQGLQFLFEYFSETQRNKGNFPGRFSGRQFSNSRSEMNVSTLELGDSALYLCASSLAGGGLAGDEQFFGPGTRLTVL.

This chain connects TRBV5-5 to TRBJ1-5; 10 positions agree with TRBD1. V shed 5 bases, J shed 4 bases, and the junction held 6 bases outside the gene matches. The CDR3 spans 15 residues. Germline V CDR1 and CDR2: SGHKS, YYEKEE (reference sequence). CDR3 protein: CASRPGQGLNQPQHF. Here the CDR3 DNA reads TGTGCCAGCAGACCGGGACAGGGGTTGAATCAGCCCCAGCATTTT.

In its sample, this clonotype was seen a few times. The chain carries TRBV5-1 and TRBJ2-1, with D unresolved. V shed 0 bases and J shed 6 bases, with 7 bases lying between them. In germline, CDR1 is SGHRS, CDR2 YFSETQ. This CDR3 has 13 amino acids. The CDR3 protein is CASSLDVPNEQFF. The CDR3 region has the DNA TGCGCCAGCAGCTTGGACGTCCCCAATGAGCAGTTCTTC.

The V gene is TRBV5-1, the J gene TRBJ2-3; D remains unclear. The V and J ends lost 2 bases and 0 bases respectively, with 7 bases between them. Germline CDR1 is SGHRS and CDR2 is YFSETQ. The CDR3 is 14 residues long. CDR3 sequence: CASSFRVSTDTQYF. The CDR3 DNA is TGCGCCAGCAGCTTCCGGGTGAGCACAGATACGCAGTATTTT.

About this clonotype: A read error is likely, as this CDR3 ends without the conserved phenylalanine or tryptophan. The J gene is TRBJ2-7, the V gene TRBV9, with 8 bases fitting TRBD2. CDR1 and CDR2 from the germline V gene are SGDLS and YYNGEE. Unmatched junction bases numbered 11, after V lost 9 bases and J lost 3 bases. This CDR3 has 14 residues. The CDR3 is CATMQRLANYEQYL. CDR3 coding DNA: TGTGCCACCATGCAACGACTAGCGAACTACGAGCAGTACCTC.

The chain has TRBV6-2 or TRBV6-3 and TRBJ1-5; 10 bases map to TRBD1. Germline values: CDR1 MNHEY, CDR2 SVGEGT. V was clipped by 6 bases and J by 6 bases; unmatched bases: 17. This CDR3 is 18 amino acids long. CDR3 in DNA: TGTGCCAGCAGACCCCATCAAAGAGACAGGGGGCGCGGTCAGCCCCAGCATTTT. Its protein product is CASRPHQRDRGRGQPQHF.

This clonotype turned up a few times. The chain links TRBV5-1 to TRBJ2-1; either TRBD1 or TRBD2 may fit D (5 bases each). The ends were cut back, 6 bases at V and 0 bases at J, with 13 bases in the middle. The CDR3 covers 15 residues. Germline CDR1 SGHRS, CDR2 YFSETQ. The CDR3 spells CASTREPYSYNEQFF. In DNA form, the CDR3 reads TGCGCCAGCACCAGGGAGCCCTACTCCTACAATGAGCAGTTCTTC.

The genes are TRBV4-2 and TRBJ2-1; D possibly matches TRBD1 or TRBD2 (5 bases each). V dropped 2 bases and J dropped 8 bases, with 16 bases sitting between them. Germline CDR1 LGHNA, CDR2 YNFKEQ. The CDR3 is 15 residues long. The CDR3 spells CASSQPGRNGYEQFF. CDR3 bases: TGTGCCAGCAGCCAACCGGGACGGAACGGGTATGAGCAGTTCTTC.

The rearrangement uses TRBV5-1 and TRBJ2-7; 9 nucleotides agree with TRBD2. Germline V gives CDR1 SGHRS, CDR2 YFSETQ. The V and J ends lost 0 bases and 0 bases, in that order; junction bases with no gene match: 4. CDR3 length: 16 residues. This CDR3 is CASSLGLAGYSYEQYF. The CDR3 region has the DNA TGCGCCAGCAGCTTGGGTCTAGCGGGGTACTCCTACGAGCAGTACTTC. Looking up the rest from reference TRBV5-1 and TRBJ2-7 gives the full variable domain: KAGVTQTPRYLIKTRGQQVTLSCSPISGHRSVSWYQQTPGQGLQFLFEYFSETQRNKGNFPGRFSGRQFSNSRSEMNVSTLELGDSALYLCASSLGLAGYSYEQYFGPGTRLTVT.